This entry describes one T cell receptor beta chain. Ten or more counts support this clonotype. What this receptor recognizes is not known. No much larger clone is present one base from it, and per-base qualities are unavailable. CDR1 and CDR2 are drawn from the germline V gene (reference sequence): LNHNV, YYDKDF. From cysteine to phenylalanine, the CDR3 is 15 amino acids long. Only the CDR3 DNA is retained, 45 bases long and in frame from the first base. V drops 1 base and J drops 0 bases, leaving 9 bases in between. These data originate in a study of CD8 T cells in ankylosing spondylitis (dated by TCRdb to the late 2010s). About the investigation overall: The study set out to find disease-linked TCR variants by profiling T cell receptor beta repertoires in ankylosing spondylitis patients and healthy donors. The full study cohort was made up of under 30 ankylosing spondylitis patients and about a hundred healthy donors. Peripheral blood samples were taken, and synovial fluid was additionally collected from ankylosing spondylitis patients. The investigation overall reported the following: A TCR beta motif of several highly homologous amino acid variants appeared characteristic of blood from ankylosing spondylitis patients. Some motif variants had previously been reported in the synovial fluid and blood of reactive arthritis patients, which suggests shared mechanisms of disease initiation. The disease-linked clones were reported as significantly enriched in matched synovial fluid samples from ankylosing spondylitis patients. In peripheral blood, the disease-linked clones were found at relatively low frequencies and had a CD8+ phenotype.

The instrument given in TCRdb is Illumina HiSeq 2500. TCR beta libraries were prepared by quantitative 5'-RACE with molecular barcodes. In the source study's methods: A new computational method, built on a probabilistic model of VDJ rearrangement, was used to identify disease-linked TCR variants. TCRdb reworked the public reads: Q25 trimming with fastp, MiXCR clone assembly, productive beta chains retained. Entries are consolidated by CDR3 protein sequence, retaining the most common genes and DNA. The V and J calls here are based on TCRdb, not the publication. Recorded for this sample are around 250,000 distinct CDR3 sequences; roughly 10% of them occurred a single time. Of the sample, less than 7.5% is held by the ten largest clones.

The origin of this receptor is a male donor with ankylosing spondylitis or in good health (not recorded which). The rearrangement combines TRBV15 with TRBJ2-5; TRBD1 is perhaps the D gene, given 5 matching bases. The sample consisted of blood, either unsorted or a sorted T cell fraction (not recorded which). Here is the DNA: TGTGCCACCAGCAGAGGATCAGGGTACCAAGAGACCCAGTACTTC. This encodes CATSRGSGYQETQYF.